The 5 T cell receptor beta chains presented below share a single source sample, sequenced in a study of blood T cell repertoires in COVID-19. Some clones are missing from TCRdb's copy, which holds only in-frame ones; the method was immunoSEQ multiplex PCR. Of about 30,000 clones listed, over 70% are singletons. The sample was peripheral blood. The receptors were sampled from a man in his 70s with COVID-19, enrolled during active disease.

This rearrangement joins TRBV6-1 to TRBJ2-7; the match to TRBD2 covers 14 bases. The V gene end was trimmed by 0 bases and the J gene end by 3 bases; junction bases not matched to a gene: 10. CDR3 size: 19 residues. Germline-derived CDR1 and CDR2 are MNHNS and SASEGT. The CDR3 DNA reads TGTGCCAGCAGTGAAGCAGGGGTGGGGACTAGCGGGAGCCTCTACGAGCAGTACTTC. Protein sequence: CASSEAGVGTSGSLYEQYF.

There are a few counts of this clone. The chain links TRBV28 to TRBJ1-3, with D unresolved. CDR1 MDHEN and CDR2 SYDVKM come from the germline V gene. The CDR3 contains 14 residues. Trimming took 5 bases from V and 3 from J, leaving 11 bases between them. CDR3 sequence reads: CASSQVFGGNTIYF. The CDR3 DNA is TGTGCCAGCAGTCAGGTTTTCGGTGGAAACACCATATATTTT.

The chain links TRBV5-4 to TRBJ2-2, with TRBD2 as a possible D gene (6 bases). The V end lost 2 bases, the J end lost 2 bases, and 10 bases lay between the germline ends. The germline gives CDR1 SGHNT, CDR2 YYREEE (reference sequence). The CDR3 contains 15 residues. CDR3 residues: CASSLLGGNTGELFF. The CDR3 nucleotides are TGTGCCAGCAGCTTACTCGGGGGAAACACCGGGGAGCTGTTTTTT.

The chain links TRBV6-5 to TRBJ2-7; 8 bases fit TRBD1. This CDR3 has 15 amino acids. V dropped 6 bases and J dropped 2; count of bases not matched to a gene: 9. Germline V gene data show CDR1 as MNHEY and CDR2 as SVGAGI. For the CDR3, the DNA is TGTGCCAGCAGGCAGGGGACAGGAGGGGCCTACGAGCAGTACTTC. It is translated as CASRQGTGGAYEQYF.

The CDR3 sequence: CASSTRGGSGNTIYF. CDR3 in DNA: TGTGCCAGCAGCACCCGAGGGGGCTCTGGAAACACCATATATTTT. The rearrangement links TRBV2 to TRBJ1-3, with D possibly being TRBD1 (6 bases). This CDR3 contains 15 residues. Trimming stripped 6 bases from V and 0 bases from J, with 12 bases between. Germline V gene lookup returns CDR1 SNHLY and CDR2 FYNNEI.